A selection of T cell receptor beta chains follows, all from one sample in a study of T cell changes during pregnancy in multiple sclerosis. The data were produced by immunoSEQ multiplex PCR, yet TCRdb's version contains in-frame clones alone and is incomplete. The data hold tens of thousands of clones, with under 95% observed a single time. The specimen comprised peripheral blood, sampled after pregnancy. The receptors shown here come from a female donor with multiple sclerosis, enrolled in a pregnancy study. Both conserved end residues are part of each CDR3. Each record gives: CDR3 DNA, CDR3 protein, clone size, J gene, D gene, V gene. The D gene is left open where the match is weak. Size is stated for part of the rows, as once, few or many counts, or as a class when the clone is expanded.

CDR3 DNA: TGCGCCAGCAGCCAAGATCTTACGCGGCATGAGCAGTTCTTC
CDR3 protein: CASSQDLTRHEQFF
clone size: few
J gene: TRBJ2-1
D gene: .
V gene: TRBV4-1

CDR3 DNA: TGTGCCAGTCGACAGGAACAAGAGACCCAGTACTTC
CDR3 protein: CASRQEQETQYF
clone size: .
J gene: TRBJ2-5
D gene: .
V gene: TRBV2

CDR3 DNA: TGTGCCAGCAGCTTAGTGGGGCAGGGGGATTATGAGCAGTTCTTC
CDR3 protein: CASSLVGQGDYEQFF
clone size: .
J gene: TRBJ2-1
D gene: TRBD1
V gene: TRBV7-9

CDR3 DNA: TGTGCCAGCAGCTTGAACTTTGAGTTGAACACTGAAGCTTTCTTT
CDR3 protein: CASSLNFELNTEAFF
clone size: .
J gene: TRBJ1-1
D gene: .
V gene: TRBV5-6

CDR3 DNA: TGTGCCATCAGTGAGTACGAGGGACTACTAAGCTCCTACAATGAGCAGTTCTTC
CDR3 protein: CAISEYEGLLSSYNEQFF
clone size: .
J gene: TRBJ2-1
D gene: TRBD2
V gene: TRBV10-3

CDR3 DNA: TGTGCCAGCAGCGCCGACGGAGGCTCCTACAATGAGCAGTTCTTC
CDR3 protein: CASSADGGSYNEQFF
clone size: .
J gene: TRBJ2-1
D gene: .
V gene: TRBV9

CDR3 DNA: TGTGCCAGCAGCTTAGCGGAGACCCAGTACTTC
CDR3 protein: CASSLAETQYF
clone size: .
J gene: TRBJ2-5
D gene: .
V gene: TRBV5-4

CDR3 DNA: TGTGCCAGCAGCTTAGGCAGGGCGAACACCGGGGAGCTGTTTTTT
CDR3 protein: CASSLGRANTGELFF
clone size: .
J gene: TRBJ2-2
D gene: .
V gene: TRBV13

CDR3 DNA: TGCGCCAGCAAGAAGACCGGGACAGGCACCTACAATGAGCAGTTCTTC
CDR3 protein: CASKKTGTGTYNEQFF
clone size: .
J gene: TRBJ2-1
D gene: TRBD1
V gene: TRBV5-1

CDR3 DNA: TGTGCCAGCAGCCTGGGACAGGGCGTCAACGAGCAGTACTTC
CDR3 protein: CASSLGQGVNEQYF
clone size: .
J gene: TRBJ2-7
D gene: TRBD1
V gene: TRBV7-9

CDR3 DNA: TGTGCCAGTAGTATATTTTTCTTGGGACTAGCGGTTTTGAGTCCCTACGCGAACACCGGGGAGCTGTTTTTT
CDR3 protein: CASSIFFLGLAVLSPYANTGELFF
clone size: .
J gene: TRBJ2-2
D gene: TRBD2
V gene: TRBV19

CDR3 DNA: TGTGCCACCAGCAGGGGGTTCCGGGGCTACGAGCAGTACTTC
CDR3 protein: CATSRGFRGYEQYF
clone size: .
J gene: TRBJ2-7
D gene: .
V gene: TRBV15

CDR3 DNA: TGTGCCAGTAGTTGGGGTCAGGGGGCAGCGCAGTACTTC
CDR3 protein: CASSWGQGAAQYF
clone size: .
J gene: TRBJ2-7
D gene: TRBD1
V gene: TRBV19

CDR3 DNA: TGTGCCAGCAGTGACCACGGACAGGGGAAAGATGGCTACACCTTC
CDR3 protein: CASSDHGQGKDGYTF
clone size: .
J gene: TRBJ1-2
D gene: TRBD1
V gene: TRBV28

CDR3 DNA: TGCAGTGCTAGAGATCGAGCAATTCAGTACTTC
CDR3 protein: CSARDRAIQYF
clone size: .
J gene: TRBJ2-4
D gene: .
V gene: TRBV20-1

CDR3 DNA: TGTGCCAGCTCACCATGGGGGGGACTAGTTAGTTTCTACAATGAGCAGTTCTTC
CDR3 protein: CASSPWGGLVSFYNEQFF
clone size: .
J gene: TRBJ2-1
D gene: TRBD2
V gene: TRBV18

CDR3 DNA: TGTGCCAGCAATATCAGGGGGCAAGTGGCTTTCTTT
CDR3 protein: CASNIRGQVAFF
clone size: .
J gene: TRBJ1-1
D gene: TRBD1
V gene: TRBV9

CDR3 DNA: TGTGCCAGCAGCGTAAACACCCACTACGAGCAGTACTTC
CDR3 protein: CASSVNTHYEQYF
clone size: .
J gene: TRBJ2-7
D gene: .
V gene: TRBV7-9

CDR3 DNA: TGCAGCGTTGATATGGACAAGTCACGGCAACTCTACGAGCAGTACTTC
CDR3 protein: CSVDMDKSRQLYEQYF
clone size: .
J gene: TRBJ2-7
D gene: .
V gene: TRBV29-1

CDR3 DNA: TGCGCCAGCGGCTCCGGGACAGTGGGATTCGAGCAGTACTTC
CDR3 protein: CASGSGTVGFEQYF
clone size: once
J gene: TRBJ2-7
D gene: TRBD1
V gene: TRBV5-1

CDR3 DNA: TGTGCCAGCAGCCACAAAGCTTATGAGCAGTTCTTC
CDR3 protein: CASSHKAYEQFF
clone size: .
J gene: TRBJ2-1
D gene: .
V gene: TRBV14

CDR3 DNA: TGTGCCAGCAGTTATTCTAGCGGTATCTACGAGCAGTACTTC
CDR3 protein: CASSYSSGIYEQYF
clone size: .
J gene: TRBJ2-7
D gene: TRBD2
V gene: TRBV6-5

CDR3 DNA: TGTGCCAGCAGTGGGCGTAACAGGGATAAGATCTTC
CDR3 protein: CASSGRNRDKIF
clone size: .
J gene: TRBJ2-1
D gene: .
V gene: TRBV6-1

CDR3 DNA: TGTGCCAGCAGTGAGTTCGCCGGGAGGGTGGGTGAGCAGTTCTTC
CDR3 protein: CASSEFAGRVGEQFF
clone size: .
J gene: TRBJ2-1
D gene: TRBD2
V gene: TRBV2

CDR3 DNA: TGCGCCAGCAGCCGGCTACTGGGACAGGGGCTCATTAGCAATCAGCCCCAGCATTTT
CDR3 protein: CASSRLLGQGLISNQPQHF
clone size: .
J gene: TRBJ1-5
D gene: TRBD1
V gene: TRBV4-1

CDR3 DNA: TGCGCCAGCAGCTTGGGGTTAGCGGGAGGGGAGACCCAGTACTTC
CDR3 protein: CASSLGLAGGETQYF
clone size: .
J gene: TRBJ2-5
D gene: TRBD2
V gene: TRBV5-1

CDR3 DNA: TGTGCCAGCGACAGACAGGGGGAGTTCGGGACCCAGTACTTC
CDR3 protein: CASDRQGEFGTQYF
clone size: .
J gene: TRBJ2-5
D gene: TRBD1
V gene: TRBV6-6

CDR3 DNA: TGTGCCAGCAGCTTAGACTTCGGGAACTCTGGGGCCAACGTCCTGACTTTC
CDR3 protein: CASSLDFGNSGANVLTF
clone size: .
J gene: TRBJ2-6
D gene: .
V gene: TRBV7-2

CDR3 DNA: TGCGCCAGCAGCCTTCGGACAGGGGGCGCGGTTACTAATGAAAAACTGTTTTTT
CDR3 protein: CASSLRTGGAVTNEKLFF
clone size: .
J gene: TRBJ1-4
D gene: TRBD1
V gene: TRBV5-1

CDR3 DNA: TGTGCCAGCCTCGACAGGGTTAAAGAGACCCAGTACTTC
CDR3 protein: CASLDRVKETQYF
clone size: .
J gene: TRBJ2-5
D gene: TRBD1
V gene: TRBV5-4

CDR3 DNA: TGTGCCAGTAGTATAGGGGGGGGCTACGGAGGGGATACGCAGTATTTT
CDR3 protein: CASSIGGGYGGDTQYF
clone size: .
J gene: TRBJ2-3
D gene: .
V gene: TRBV19

CDR3 DNA: TGTGCCAGCAGCCAAGATGGTGGAGGCCTTGAAGCTTTCTTT
CDR3 protein: CASSQDGGGLEAFF
clone size: .
J gene: TRBJ1-1
D gene: .
V gene: TRBV14

CDR3 DNA: TGTGCCAGTACACTCCTTTCGGGACTAGCGGGAAACAATGAGCAGTTCTTC
CDR3 protein: CASTLLSGLAGNNEQFF
clone size: .
J gene: TRBJ2-1
D gene: TRBD2
V gene: TRBV19

CDR3 DNA: TGCGCCAGCAGTGAGGCAAAGGGAGTAGGGTACGAGCAGTACTTC
CDR3 protein: CASSEAKGVGYEQYF
clone size: .
J gene: TRBJ2-7
D gene: .
V gene: TRBV10-2

CDR3 DNA: TGTGCCATAGGGGGACAGGGGGCAGAGGACACTGAAGCTTTCTTT
CDR3 protein: CAIGGQGAEDTEAFF
clone size: .
J gene: TRBJ1-1
D gene: TRBD1
V gene: TRBV10-3

CDR3 DNA: TGTGCCAGCAGCTTAGCGGGGGGAGCCTACAATGAGCAGTTCTTC
CDR3 protein: CASSLAGGAYNEQFF
clone size: .
J gene: TRBJ2-1
D gene: TRBD2
V gene: TRBV13

CDR3 DNA: TGTGCCAGCAGCTTATATCTAGCGGACATAGAGACCCAGTACTTC
CDR3 protein: CASSLYLADIETQYF
clone size: .
J gene: TRBJ2-5
D gene: TRBD2
V gene: TRBV11-1

CDR3 DNA: TGCGCCAGCAGGGGGTTGGGTAGCGCCTACGAGCAGTACTTC
CDR3 protein: CASRGLGSAYEQYF
clone size: .
J gene: TRBJ2-7
D gene: .
V gene: TRBV5-1

CDR3 DNA: TGTGCCAGCAGAATGGGACTAGCGGCTACAGATACGCAGTATTTT
CDR3 protein: CASRMGLAATDTQYF
clone size: .
J gene: TRBJ2-3
D gene: TRBD2
V gene: TRBV6-1

CDR3 DNA: TGCGCCAGCAGCCAAGATCGGGGGGGCTCCGTAGGCGGCTACACCTTC
CDR3 protein: CASSQDRGGSVGGYTF
clone size: .
J gene: TRBJ1-2
D gene: .
V gene: TRBV4-3

CDR3 DNA: TGTGCCAGCTCCCTCCGAGGCACGAGCTCCTACGAGCAGTACTTC
CDR3 protein: CASSLRGTSSYEQYF
clone size: .
J gene: TRBJ2-7
D gene: .
V gene: TRBV27

CDR3 DNA: TGTGCCAGCAGTGAAATGAGTAGCCTAGGAAGCTACGAGCAGTACTTC
CDR3 protein: CASSEMSSLGSYEQYF
clone size: .
J gene: TRBJ2-7
D gene: .
V gene: TRBV6-1

CDR3 DNA: TGTGCCAGCAGCCAAGGGGGGCGGGGGAGTAAACGGGATACGCAGTATTTT
CDR3 protein: CASSQGGRGSKRDTQYF
clone size: .
J gene: TRBJ2-3
D gene: .
V gene: TRBV4-2

CDR3 DNA: TGCGCCAGCACCCAGGATCCCGGCGGGCTGGTTGACTATGGCTACACCTTC
CDR3 protein: CASTQDPGGLVDYGYTF
clone size: .
J gene: TRBJ1-2
D gene: .
V gene: TRBV4-1

CDR3 DNA: TGCAGCGGGGCAAGGGGACTTTCCTACGAGCAGTACTTC
CDR3 protein: CSGARGLSYEQYF
clone size: .
J gene: TRBJ2-7
D gene: .
V gene: TRBV29-1

CDR3 DNA: TGCGCCAGCAGCTTGACGGTAGGGGCAAACTATGGCTACACCTTC
CDR3 protein: CASSLTVGANYGYTF
clone size: .
J gene: TRBJ1-2
D gene: .
V gene: TRBV5-1